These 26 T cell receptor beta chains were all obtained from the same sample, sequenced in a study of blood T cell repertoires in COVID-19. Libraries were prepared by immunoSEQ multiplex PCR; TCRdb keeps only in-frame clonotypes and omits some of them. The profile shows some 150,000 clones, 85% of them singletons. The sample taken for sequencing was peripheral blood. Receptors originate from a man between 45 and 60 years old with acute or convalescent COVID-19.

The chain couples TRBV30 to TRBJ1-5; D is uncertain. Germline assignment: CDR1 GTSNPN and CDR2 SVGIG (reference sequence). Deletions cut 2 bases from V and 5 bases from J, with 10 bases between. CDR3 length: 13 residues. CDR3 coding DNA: TGTGCCTGGAGTCTGTCCTACGATCAGCCCCAGCATTTT. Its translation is CAWSLSYDQPQHF. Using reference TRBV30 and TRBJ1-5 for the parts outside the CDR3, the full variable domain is SQTIHQWPATLVQPVGSPLSLECTVEGTSNPNLYWYRQAAGRGLQLLFYSVGIGQISSEVPQNLSASRPQDRQFILSSKKLLLSDSGFYLCAWSLSYDQPQHFGDGTRLSIL.

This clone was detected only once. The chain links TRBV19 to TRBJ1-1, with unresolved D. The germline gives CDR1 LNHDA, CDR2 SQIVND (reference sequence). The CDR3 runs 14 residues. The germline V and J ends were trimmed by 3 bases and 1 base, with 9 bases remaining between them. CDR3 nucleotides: TGTGCCAGTAGTATTGGGCGATGGAACACTGAAGCTTTCTTT. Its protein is CASSIGRWNTEAFF.

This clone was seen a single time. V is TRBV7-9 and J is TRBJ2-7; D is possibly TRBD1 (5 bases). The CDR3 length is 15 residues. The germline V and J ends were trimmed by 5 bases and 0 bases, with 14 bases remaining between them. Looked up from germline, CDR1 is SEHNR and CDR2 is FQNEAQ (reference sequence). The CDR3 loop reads CASSTAHRSSYEQYF. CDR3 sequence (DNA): TGTGCCAGCAGCACAGCGCACAGGAGCTCCTACGAGCAGTACTTC.

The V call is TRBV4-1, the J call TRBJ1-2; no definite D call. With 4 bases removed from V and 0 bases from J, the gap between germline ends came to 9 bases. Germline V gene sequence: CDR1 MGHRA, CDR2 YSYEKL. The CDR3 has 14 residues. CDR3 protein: CASSLWQTNYGYTF. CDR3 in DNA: TGCGCCAGCAGCCTGTGGCAGACTAACTATGGCTACACCTTC.

CDR3 coding DNA: TGTGCCAGCAGCTTCACAGGGGTGCGCACTGAAGCTTTCTTT. This encodes CASSFTGVRTEAFF. The V and J genes are TRBV11-2 and TRBJ1-1; 7 bases map to TRBD1. Trimming took 3 bases from V and 4 from J; bases not matched to a gene: 5. The CDR3 covers 14 residues. Germline values: CDR1 SGHAT, CDR2 FQNNGV.

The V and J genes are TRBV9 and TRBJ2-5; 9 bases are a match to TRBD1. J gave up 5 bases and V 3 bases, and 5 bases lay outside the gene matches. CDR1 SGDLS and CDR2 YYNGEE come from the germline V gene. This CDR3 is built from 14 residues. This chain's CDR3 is CASSATGGAETQYF. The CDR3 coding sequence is TGTGCCAGCAGCGCCACAGGGGGCGCGGAGACCCAGTACTTC. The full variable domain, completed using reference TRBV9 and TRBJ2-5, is DSGVTQTPKHLITATGQRVTLRCSPRSGDLSVYWYQQSLDQGLQFLIQYYNGEERAKGNILERFSAQQFPDLHSELNLSSLELGDSALYFCASSATGGAETQYFGPGTRLLVL.

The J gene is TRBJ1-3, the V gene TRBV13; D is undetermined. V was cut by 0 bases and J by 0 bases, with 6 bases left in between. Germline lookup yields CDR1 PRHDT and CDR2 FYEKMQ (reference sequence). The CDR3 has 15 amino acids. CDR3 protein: CASSLGSFSGNTIYF. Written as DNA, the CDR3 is TGTGCCAGCAGCTTAGGATCGTTCTCTGGAAACACCATATATTTT.

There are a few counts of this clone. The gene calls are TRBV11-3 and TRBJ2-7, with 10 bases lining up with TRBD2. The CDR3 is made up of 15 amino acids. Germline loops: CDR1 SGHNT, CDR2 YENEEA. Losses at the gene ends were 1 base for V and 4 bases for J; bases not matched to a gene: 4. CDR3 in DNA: TGTGCCAGCAGCTTAGCCCCGACTAGCGGGTACGAGCAGTACTTC. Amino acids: CASSLAPTSGYEQYF.

The CDR3 bases are TGTGCCTGGAGTCGGGACAGGGGGCGGGAGGCTGAAGCTTTCTTT. Protein product: CAWSRDRGREAEAFF. The genes are TRBV30 and TRBJ1-1, with 12 bases identical to TRBD1. Germline-derived CDR1 and CDR2 are GTSNPN and SVGIG (reference sequence). V was pared by 2 bases and J by 6 bases, with 7 bases of the junction left unmatched. The CDR3 has 15 amino acids.

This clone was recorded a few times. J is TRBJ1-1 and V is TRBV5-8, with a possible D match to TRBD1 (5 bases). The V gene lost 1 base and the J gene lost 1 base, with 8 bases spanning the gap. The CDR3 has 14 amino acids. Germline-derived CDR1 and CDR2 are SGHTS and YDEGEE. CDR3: CASSLYQGNTEAFF. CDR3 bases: TGTGCCAGCAGCTTGTATCAGGGGAACACTGAAGCTTTCTTT.

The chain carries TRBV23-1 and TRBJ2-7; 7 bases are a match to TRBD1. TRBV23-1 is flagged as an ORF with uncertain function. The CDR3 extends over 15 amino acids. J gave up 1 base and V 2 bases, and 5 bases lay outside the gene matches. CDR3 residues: CASSQPPGQSYEQYF. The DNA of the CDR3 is TGCGCCAGCAGTCAACCGCCGGGACAGTCCTACGAGCAGTACTTC.

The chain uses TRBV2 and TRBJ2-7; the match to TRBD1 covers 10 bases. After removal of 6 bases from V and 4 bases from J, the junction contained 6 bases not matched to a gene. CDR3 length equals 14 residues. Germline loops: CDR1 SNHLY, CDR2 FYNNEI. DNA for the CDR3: TGTGCCAGCAGCCCCGGGACAGGGGATTACGAGCAGTACTTC. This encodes CASSPGTGDYEQYF.

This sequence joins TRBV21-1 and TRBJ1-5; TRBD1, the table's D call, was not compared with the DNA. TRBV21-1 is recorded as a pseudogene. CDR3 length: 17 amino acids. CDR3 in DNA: TGTGCCAGCAGCAAAAGGGGGAAGGGGCGGAGCAATCAGCCCCAGCATTTT. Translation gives CASSKRGKGRSNQPQHF.

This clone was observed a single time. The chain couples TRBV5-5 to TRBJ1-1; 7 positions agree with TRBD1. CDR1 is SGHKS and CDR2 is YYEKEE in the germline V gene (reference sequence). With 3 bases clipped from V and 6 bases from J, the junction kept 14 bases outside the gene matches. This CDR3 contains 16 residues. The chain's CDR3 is CASSSDTGTVASEAFF. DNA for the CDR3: TGTGCCAGCAGCTCGGATACCGGGACAGTAGCCTCTGAAGCTTTCTTT.

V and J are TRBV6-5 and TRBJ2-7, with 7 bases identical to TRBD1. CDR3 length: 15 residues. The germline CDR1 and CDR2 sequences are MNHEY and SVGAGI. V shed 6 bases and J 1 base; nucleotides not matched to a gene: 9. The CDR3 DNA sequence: TGTGCCAGCAGGGGTAAACAGGGGTCGTCCTACGAGCAGTACTTC. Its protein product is CASRGKQGSSYEQYF.

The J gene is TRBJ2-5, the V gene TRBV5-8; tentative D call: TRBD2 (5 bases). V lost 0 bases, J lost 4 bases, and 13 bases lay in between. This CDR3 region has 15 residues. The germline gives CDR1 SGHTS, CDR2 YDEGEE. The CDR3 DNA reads TGTGCCAGCAGCTTGGGAGGGAATCTCCGAGAGACCCAGTACTTC. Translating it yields CASSLGGNLRETQYF.

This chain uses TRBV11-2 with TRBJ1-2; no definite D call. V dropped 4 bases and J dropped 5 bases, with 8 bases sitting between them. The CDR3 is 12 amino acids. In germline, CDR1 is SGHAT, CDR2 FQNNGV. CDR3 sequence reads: CASSSELYGYTF. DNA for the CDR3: TGTGCCAGCAGCTCGGAGTTGTATGGCTACACCTTC. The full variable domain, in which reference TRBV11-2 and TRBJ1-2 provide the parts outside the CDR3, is EAGVAQSPRYKIIEKRQSVAFWCNPISGHATLYWYQQILGQGPKLLIQFQNNGVVDDSQLPKDRFSAERLKGVDSTLKIQPAKLEDSAVYLCASSSELYGYTFGSGTRLTVV.

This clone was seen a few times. CDR3 loop: CASREASGNYEQYF. In DNA form, the CDR3 reads TGCGCCAGCAGGGAGGCTAGCGGGAACTACGAGCAGTACTTC. V and J are TRBV5-1 and TRBJ2-7, with 9 bases aligning to TRBD2. V was clipped by 5 bases and J by 3 bases; unmatched bases: 6. Germline CDR1 and CDR2: SGHRS and YFSETQ. The CDR3 is made up of 14 amino acids.

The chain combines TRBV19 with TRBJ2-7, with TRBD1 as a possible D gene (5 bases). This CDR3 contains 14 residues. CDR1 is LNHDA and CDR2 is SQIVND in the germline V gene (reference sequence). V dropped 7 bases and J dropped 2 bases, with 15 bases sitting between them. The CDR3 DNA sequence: TGTGCCAGTACCCCTTCGACAGAGACCTACGAGCAGTACTTC. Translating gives CASTPSTETYEQYF.

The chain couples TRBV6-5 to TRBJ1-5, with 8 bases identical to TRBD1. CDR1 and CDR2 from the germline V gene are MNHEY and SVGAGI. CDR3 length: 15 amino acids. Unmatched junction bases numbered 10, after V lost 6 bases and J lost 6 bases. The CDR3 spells CASRPGQGRGQPQHF. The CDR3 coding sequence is TGTGCCAGCAGACCCGGACAGGGACGGGGTCAGCCCCAGCATTTT.

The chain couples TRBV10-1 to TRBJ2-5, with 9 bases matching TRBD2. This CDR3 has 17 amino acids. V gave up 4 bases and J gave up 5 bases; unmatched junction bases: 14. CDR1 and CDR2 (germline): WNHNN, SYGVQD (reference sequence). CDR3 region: CASSAGGLAGARETQYF. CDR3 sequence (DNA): TGCGCCAGCAGTGCCGGAGGTTTAGCGGGAGCGCGGGAGACCCAGTACTTC.

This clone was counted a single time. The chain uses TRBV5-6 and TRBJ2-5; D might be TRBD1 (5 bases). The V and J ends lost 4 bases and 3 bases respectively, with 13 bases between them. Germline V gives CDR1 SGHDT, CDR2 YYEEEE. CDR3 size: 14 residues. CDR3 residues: CASSLPGLKETQYF. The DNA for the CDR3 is TGTGCCAGCAGCCTCCCAGGGCTAAAAGAGACCCAGTACTTC.

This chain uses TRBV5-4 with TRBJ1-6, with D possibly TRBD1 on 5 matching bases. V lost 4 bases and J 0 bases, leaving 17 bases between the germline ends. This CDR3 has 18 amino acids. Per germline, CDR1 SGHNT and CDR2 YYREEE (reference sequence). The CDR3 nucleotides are TGTGCCAGCAGCAAAGGAGGGGTTTCCAGCTCCTATAATTCACCCCTCCACTTT. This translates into CASSKGGVSSSYNSPLHF.

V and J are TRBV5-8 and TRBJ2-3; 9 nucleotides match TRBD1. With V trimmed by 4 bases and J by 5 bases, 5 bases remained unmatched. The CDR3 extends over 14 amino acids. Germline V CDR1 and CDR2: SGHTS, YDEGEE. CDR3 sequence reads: CASSGDREGDTQYF. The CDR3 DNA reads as TGTGCCAGCAGCGGGGACAGGGAAGGAGATACGCAGTATTTT.

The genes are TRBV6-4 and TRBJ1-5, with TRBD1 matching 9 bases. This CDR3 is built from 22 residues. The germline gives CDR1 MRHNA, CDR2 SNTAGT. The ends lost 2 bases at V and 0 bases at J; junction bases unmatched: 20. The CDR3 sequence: CASSDGSFGDRAPLCSNQPQHF. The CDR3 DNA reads TGTGCCAGCAGTGACGGCTCGTTCGGGGACAGGGCACCACTGTGTAGCAATCAGCCCCAGCATTTT.

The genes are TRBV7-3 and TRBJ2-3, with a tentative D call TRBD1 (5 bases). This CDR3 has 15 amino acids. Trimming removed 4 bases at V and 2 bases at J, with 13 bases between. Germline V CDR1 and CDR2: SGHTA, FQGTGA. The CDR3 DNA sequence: TGTGCCAGCAGCTCCGACAGCCCATTCACAGATACGCAGTATTTT. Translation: CASSSDSPFTDTQYF.